These T cell receptor beta chains were read from a single sample in a study of OX40 agonist ivuxolimab in advanced cancers. Produced via immunoSEQ multiplex PCR; TCRdb's table is partial and in-frame only. Of 65,000 to 80,000 clones in the sample, approximately 84% were seen once. Sample: CD4+ or CD8+ T cells sorted from blood, taken in a trial of the OX40 agonist ivuxolimab. The receptor set was obtained from an adult with an advanced solid tumor such as melanoma, head and neck, liver or kidney cancer. The CDR3 runs from the conserved cysteine through the conserved F or W. A D gene is named only where the DNA matches it firmly. Size tells how often a clone was seen (once, few, many) or the class of an expanded clone, and some rows leave it out.

clone_size: few
d_call: -
j_call: TRBJ2-3
v_call: TRBV11-2
cdr3_aa: CASSLERDRTDTQYF
cdr3_nt: TGTGCCAGCAGCTTAGAGCGGGACCGCACAGATACGCAGTATTTT

clone_size: -
d_call: TRBD1
j_call: TRBJ1-5
v_call: TRBV27
cdr3_aa: CASSSGQGNQPQHF
cdr3_nt: TGTGCCAGCAGTTCGGGACAGGGCAATCAGCCCCAGCATTTT

clone_size: -
d_call: -
j_call: TRBJ2-7
v_call: TRBV28
cdr3_aa: CASSNTGTPYEQYF
cdr3_nt: TGTGCCAGCAGTAATACCGGGACACCATACGAGCAGTACTTC

clone_size: -
d_call: TRBD1
j_call: TRBJ1-5
v_call: TRBV2
cdr3_aa: CASRALGQGAGQPQHF
cdr3_nt: TGTGCCAGCAGGGCCCTGGGACAGGGCGCTGGTCAGCCCCAGCATTTT

clone_size: -
d_call: -
j_call: TRBJ1-2
v_call: TRBV2
cdr3_aa: CASSEEGGRAGYGYTF
cdr3_nt: TGTGCCAGCAGTGAAGAAGGTGGCAGGGCCGGCTATGGCTACACCTTC

clone_size: -
d_call: -
j_call: TRBJ2-5
v_call: TRBV18
cdr3_aa: CASSPGYIQETQYF
cdr3_nt: TGTGCCAGCTCACCGGGCTATATTCAAGAGACCCAGTACTTC

clone_size: -
d_call: -
j_call: TRBJ1-3
v_call: TRBV11-2
cdr3_aa: CASSLSSGNTIYF
cdr3_nt: TGTGCCAGCAGCTTATCTTCTGGAAACACCATATATTTT

clone_size: -
d_call: -
j_call: TRBJ1-2
v_call: TRBV9
cdr3_aa: CASSVDHSVYYGYTF
cdr3_nt: TGTGCCAGCAGCGTAGATCACAGCGTGTACTATGGCTACACCTTC

clone_size: -
d_call: -
j_call: TRBJ2-1
v_call: TRBV29-1
cdr3_aa: CSVDDNRRFYNEQFF
cdr3_nt: TGCAGCGTTGATGATAACAGGAGATTTTACAATGAGCAGTTCTTC

clone_size: -
d_call: -
j_call: TRBJ2-7
v_call: TRBV5-1
cdr3_aa: CASSLMDSVSYEQYF
cdr3_nt: TGCGCCAGCAGCCTGATGGACAGTGTATCCTACGAGCAGTACTTC

clone_size: once
d_call: TRBD2
j_call: TRBJ2-5
v_call: TRBV10-2
cdr3_aa: CASSESKLAGGETQYF
cdr3_nt: TGCGCCAGCAGTGAGTCAAAGCTAGCGGGAGGAGAGACCCAGTACTTC

clone_size: few
d_call: TRBD2
j_call: TRBJ2-5
v_call: TRBV27
cdr3_aa: CASSRLLAGRFLQTQYF
cdr3_nt: TGTGCCAGCAGTAGGCTACTAGCGGGGAGATTCTTACAGACCCAGTACTTC

clone_size: -
d_call: -
j_call: TRBJ2-7
v_call: TRBV7-6
cdr3_aa: CASSPGPVGSYEQYF
cdr3_nt: TGTGCCAGCAGCCCCGGGCCAGTTGGGTCCTACGAGCAGTACTTC

clone_size: -
d_call: TRBD2
j_call: TRBJ2-2
v_call: TRBV7-2
cdr3_aa: CASSRTPLAGGNTGELFF
cdr3_nt: TGTGCCAGCAGCCGAACCCCTCTAGCGGGGGGGAACACCGGGGAGCTGTTTTTT

clone_size: -
d_call: -
j_call: TRBJ2-3
v_call: TRBV25-1
cdr3_aa: CASSEPKGRGNTQYF
cdr3_nt: TGTGCCAGCAGTGAACCAAAGGGGCGGGGAAATACGCAGTATTTT

clone_size: -
d_call: -
j_call: TRBJ2-3
v_call: TRBV29-1
cdr3_aa: CSVHSADTQYF
cdr3_nt: TGCAGCGTACATTCCGCAGATACGCAGTATTTT

clone_size: -
d_call: -
j_call: TRBJ1-5
v_call: TRBV6-5
cdr3_aa: CASSYGVGLGQPQHF
cdr3_nt: TGTGCCAGCAGTTACGGGGTAGGGCTCGGTCAGCCCCAGCATTTT

clone_size: -
d_call: -
j_call: TRBJ1-5
v_call: TRBV6-6
cdr3_aa: CASSYLTINQPQHF
cdr3_nt: TGTGCCAGCAGTTACCTAACGATCAATCAGCCCCAGCATTTT

clone_size: -
d_call: TRBD1
j_call: TRBJ2-7
v_call: TRBV2
cdr3_aa: CASNVGQGAPNEQYF
cdr3_nt: TGTGCCAGCAACGTTGGACAGGGGGCGCCGAACGAGCAGTACTTC

clone_size: -
d_call: -
j_call: TRBJ2-2
v_call: TRBV29-1
cdr3_aa: CSVEGQNPGELFF
cdr3_nt: TGCAGCGTTGAGGGGCAGAACCCCGGGGAGCTGTTTTTT